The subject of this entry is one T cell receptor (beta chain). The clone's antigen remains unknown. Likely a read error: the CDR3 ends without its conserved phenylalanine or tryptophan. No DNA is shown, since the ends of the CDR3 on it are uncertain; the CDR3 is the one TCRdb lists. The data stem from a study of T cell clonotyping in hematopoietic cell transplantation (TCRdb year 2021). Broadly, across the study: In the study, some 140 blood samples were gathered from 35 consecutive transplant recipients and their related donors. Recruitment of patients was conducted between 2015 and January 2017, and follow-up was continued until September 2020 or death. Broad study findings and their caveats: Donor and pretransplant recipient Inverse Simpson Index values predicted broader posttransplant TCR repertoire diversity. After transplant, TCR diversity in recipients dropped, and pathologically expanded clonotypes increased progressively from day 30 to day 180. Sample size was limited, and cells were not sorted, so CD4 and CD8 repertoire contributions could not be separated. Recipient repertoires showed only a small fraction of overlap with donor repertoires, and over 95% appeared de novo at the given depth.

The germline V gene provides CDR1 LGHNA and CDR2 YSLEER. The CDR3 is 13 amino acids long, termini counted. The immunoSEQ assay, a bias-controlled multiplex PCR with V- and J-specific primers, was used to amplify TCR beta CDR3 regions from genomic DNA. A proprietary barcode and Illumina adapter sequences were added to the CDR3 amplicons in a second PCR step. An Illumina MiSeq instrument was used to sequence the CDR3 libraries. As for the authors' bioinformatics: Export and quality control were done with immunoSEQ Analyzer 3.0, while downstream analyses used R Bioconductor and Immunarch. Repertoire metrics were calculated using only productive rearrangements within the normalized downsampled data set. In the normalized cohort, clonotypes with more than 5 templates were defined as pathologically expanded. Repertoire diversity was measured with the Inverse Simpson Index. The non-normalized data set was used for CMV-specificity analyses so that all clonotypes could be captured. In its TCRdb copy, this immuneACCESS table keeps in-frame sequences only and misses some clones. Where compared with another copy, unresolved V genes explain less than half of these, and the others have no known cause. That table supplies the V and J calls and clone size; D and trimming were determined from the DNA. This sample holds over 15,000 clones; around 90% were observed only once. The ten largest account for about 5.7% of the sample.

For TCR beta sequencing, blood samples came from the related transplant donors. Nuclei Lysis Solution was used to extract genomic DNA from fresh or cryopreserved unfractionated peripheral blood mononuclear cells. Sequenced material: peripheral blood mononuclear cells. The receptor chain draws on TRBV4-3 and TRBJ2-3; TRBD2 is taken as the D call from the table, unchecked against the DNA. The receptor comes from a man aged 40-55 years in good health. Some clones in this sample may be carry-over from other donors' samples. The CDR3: CASSHGTSESCGL.